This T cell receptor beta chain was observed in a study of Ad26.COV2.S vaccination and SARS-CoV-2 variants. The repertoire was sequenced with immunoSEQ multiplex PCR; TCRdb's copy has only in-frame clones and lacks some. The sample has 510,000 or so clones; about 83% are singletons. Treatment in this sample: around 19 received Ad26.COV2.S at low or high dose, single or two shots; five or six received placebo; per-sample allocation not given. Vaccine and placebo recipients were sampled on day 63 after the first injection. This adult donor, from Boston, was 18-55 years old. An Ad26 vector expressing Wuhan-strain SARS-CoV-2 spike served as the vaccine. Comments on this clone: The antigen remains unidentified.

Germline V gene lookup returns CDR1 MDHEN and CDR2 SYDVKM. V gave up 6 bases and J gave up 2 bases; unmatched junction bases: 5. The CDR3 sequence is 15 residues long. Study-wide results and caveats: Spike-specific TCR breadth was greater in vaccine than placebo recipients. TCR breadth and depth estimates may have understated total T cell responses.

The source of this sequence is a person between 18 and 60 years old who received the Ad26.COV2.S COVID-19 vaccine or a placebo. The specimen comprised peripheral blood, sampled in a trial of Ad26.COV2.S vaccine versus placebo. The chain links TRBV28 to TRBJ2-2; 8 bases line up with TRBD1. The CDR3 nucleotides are TGTGCCAGCAGCACGGGACAGGTCAACACCGGGGAGCTGTTTTTT. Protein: CASSTGQVNTGELFF.